This TCR beta chain appears in the sequencing data of a study of beta chain features in type 1 diabetes. About the research overall: Age, gender, cell numbers and subset yield matched between patients and controls. The study examined about 100 million sorted cells across all samples.

This clone was seen only a few times. Antigen unknown. Study findings and constraints: In every one of the four CD4+ subsets, TCRB CDR3s were moderately but significantly shorter in Type 1 diabetes patients. At VDJ recombination sites, type 1 diabetes patients had fewer insertions and more deleted nucleotides.

Germline CDR1 MDHEN, CDR2 SYDVKM. V lost 5 bases, J lost 3 bases, and 14 bases lay in between. The CDR3 runs 14 residues. Reverse transcribing all isolated RNA meant expressed TCRB transcripts were sequenced. The data were produced by immunoSEQ multiplex PCR, yet TCRdb's version contains in-frame clones alone and is incomplete. The data contain some 640,000 clones, roughly 13% of them singletons. This chain uses TRBV28 with TRBJ2-7; D not resolved. The sequence was collected from a man aged 18 to 29 with type 1 diabetes. Sequencing used naive CD4+ T cells from blood. The CDR3 protein is CASSPPRALYEQYF. The CDR3 DNA reads TGTGCCAGCAGTCCACCTCGGGCCCTCTACGAGCAGTACTTC. The full variable domain, in which reference TRBV28 and TRBJ2-7 provide the parts outside the CDR3, is DVKVTQSSRYLVKRTGEKVFLECVQDMDHENMFWYRQDPGLGLRLIYFSYDVKMKEKGDIPEGYSVSREKKERFSLILESASTNQTSMYLCASSPPRALYEQYFGPGTRLTVT.